This T cell receptor (beta chain) was sequenced during a study of T cell changes during pregnancy in multiple sclerosis (dated by TCRdb to between 2018 and 2021). With regard to the full study: The study examined how the T cell repertoire changed over the course of pregnancy in women with multiple sclerosis.

Concerning this clone: Its antigen is not yet known. It has no much larger one-base neighbor in the sample; base qualities were not kept.

Libraries were constructed by the immunoSEQ multiplex PCR assay. Imported from immuneACCESS, the table was reduced by TCRdb to in-frame sequences with V and J called. These copies leave out some clones; in studies compared against another copy, an unresolved V gene accounts for under half, and the cause of the remainder is not known. The sample table holds about 50,000 clones, of which around 93% were seen once. More than 8.5% of the sample comes from the top ten. CDR3 length: 10 amino acids, cysteine to phenylalanine. CDR3 DNA only is kept here, 30 bases in frame from base 1. Trimming costs V 8 bases and J 7 bases, and their ends lie 9 bases apart. Based on the germline V gene, the CDR1 and CDR2 sequences are SGDLS and YYNGEE.

The sequence was obtained from a female donor with multiple sclerosis, enrolled in a pregnancy study. The sample in question was CD8+ T cells from peripheral blood mononuclear cells, obtained after pregnancy. The chain employs TRBV9 and TRBJ1-2, with TRBD1 tentatively as D gene (5 bases match). The sequenced DNA is TGTGCCAGTCAGGGTTTTGGCTACACCTTC. This gives the protein CASQGFGYTF. The full variable domain, with segments outside the CDR3 supplied by the reference TRBV9 and TRBJ1-2 proteins, appears as DSGVTQTPKHLITATGQRVTLRCSPRSGDLSVYWYQQSLDQGLQFLIQYYNGEERAKGNILERFSAQQFPDLHSELNLSSLELGDSALYFCASQGFGYTFGSGTRLTVV.